One sample yielded the 17 T cell receptor beta chains listed below, sequenced in a study of OX40 agonist ivuxolimab in advanced cancers. Sequencing was performed with immunoSEQ multiplex PCR; in TCRdb, only in-frame clones are kept and a portion is missing. This table has fewer than 20,000 clones, around 79% appearing once. The material was CD4+ or CD8+ T cells sorted from blood, obtained in a trial of the OX40 agonist ivuxolimab. Receptors originate from an adult with an advanced solid tumor such as melanoma, head and neck, liver or kidney cancer.

The V gene is TRBV11-2, the J gene TRBJ1-4, with D possibly being TRBD1 (5 bases). V dropped 1 base and J dropped 7 bases, with 10 bases sitting between them. The length of the CDR3 is 14 residues. Per the germline V gene, CDR1 is SGHAT and CDR2 is FQNNGV. CDR3 sequence reads: CASSLGAGSEKLFF. The CDR3 region has the DNA TGTGCCAGCAGCTTAGGGGCAGGGAGTGAAAAACTGTTTTTT.

The table lists this clone with a count of one. The chain uses TRBV5-1 and TRBJ1-1; D may be TRBD1 (6 bases). CDR3 length: 16 amino acids. Trimming removed 4 bases from V and 5 bases from J, with 21 bases in between. CDR1 is SGHRS, CDR2 YFSETQ, per germline. In DNA form, the CDR3 reads TGCGCCAGCAGCCAGGACACCCGGGGGGCATGGACTGAAGCTTTCTTT. Translating gives CASSQDTRGAWTEAFF.

The genes are TRBV29-1 and TRBJ2-7; D unresolved. The CDR3 length is 12 residues. Trimming took off 6 bases at V and 3 bases at J, with 12 bases between the two ends. The germline V gene encodes CDR1 SQVTM and CDR2 ANQGSEA. The CDR3 DNA reads as TGCAGCGTCCGCAAGTCAGGCTACGAGCAGTACTTC. As protein: CSVRKSGYEQYF.

This clone was picked up one time. J is TRBJ1-5 and V is TRBV27; D is undetermined. The germline gives CDR1 MNHEY, CDR2 SMNVEV (reference sequence). The CDR3 runs to 13 residues. Trimming took 2 bases from V and 4 from J, leaving 6 bases between them. The CDR3 region is CASSLRLNQPQHF. The CDR3 DNA is TGTGCCAGCAGTTTAAGGCTGAATCAGCCCCAGCATTTT.

As DNA, the CDR3 is TGCAGCGTTGGGACAGACTCTAGTAAGAATGGCTACACCTTC. This translates into CSVGTDSSKNGYTF. V and J are TRBV29-1 and TRBJ1-2, with D possibly TRBD1 on 6 matching bases. The CDR3 extends over 14 amino acids. From germline, CDR1 is SQVTM and CDR2 ANQGSEA. V lost 4 bases, J lost 6 bases, and 18 bases lay in between.

This rearrangement joins TRBV12-5 to TRBJ2-7, with 8 bases aligning to TRBD1. The CDR3 has 16 amino acids. Germline V gene sequence: CDR1 LGHNT, CDR2 FRNRAP. Unmatched junction bases numbered 9, after V lost 2 bases and J lost 3 bases. DNA for the CDR3: TGTGCTAGTGGTTTGAAAACAGGGGGTGAGGGCTACGAGCAGTACTTC. Its protein product is CASGLKTGGEGYEQYF.

This sequence joins TRBV7-8 and TRBJ1-2; no reliable D call. Germline CDR1 reads SGHVS; CDR2 reads FQNEAQ. CDR3 size: 13 residues. Trimming removed 2 bases at V and 8 bases at J, with 12 bases between. As DNA, the CDR3 is TGTGCCAGCAGCTTATATGGAGATGCGGGCTACACCTTC. Translating it yields CASSLYGDAGYTF.

This chain links TRBV19 with TRBJ1-4; a weak D match, TRBD1 (6 bases). The CDR3 spans 13 residues. The germline V gene encodes CDR1 LNHDA and CDR2 SQIVND (reference sequence). V was cut by 7 bases and J by 6 bases, with 12 bases left in between. The CDR3 DNA reads TGTGCCAGTATGCAAGGGGGGGATGAAAAACTGTTTTTT. Its translation is CASMQGGDEKLFF.

The genes are TRBV9 and TRBJ1-2; D is unclear. Germline lookup yields CDR1 SGDLS and CDR2 YYNGEE. The germline V and J ends were trimmed by 3 bases and 10 bases, with 10 bases remaining between them. CDR3 length equals 11 residues. The CDR3 loop is CASSEMGSYTF. For the CDR3, the DNA is TGTGCCAGCAGCGAGATGGGTTCCTACACCTTC.

This clone was detected only once. The chain has TRBV4-1 and TRBJ2-3, with TRBD2 matching 15 bases. The CDR3 covers 17 residues. The junction had 3 bases not matched to a gene; V was cut back by 2 bases and J by 3 bases. Germline V gives CDR1 MGHRA, CDR2 YSYEKL. The CDR3 spells CASSQPGTSGGTDTQYF. The CDR3 nucleotides read TGCGCCAGCAGCCAACCCGGGACTAGCGGGGGGACAGATACGCAGTATTTT.

V and J are TRBV11-3 and TRBJ2-1; D unresolved. The germline CDR1 and CDR2 sequences are SGHNT and YENEEA. The CDR3 consists of 13 residues. V was trimmed by 4 bases and J by 5 bases, leaving 9 bases between them. CDR3 nucleotides: TGTGCCAGCAGCTACAGAGGAAACAATGAGCAGTTCTTC. It specifies CASSYRGNNEQFF.

The chain recombines TRBV11-3 with TRBJ2-5; 8 bases agree with TRBD2. V shed 1 base, J shed 5 bases, and the junction held 9 bases outside the gene matches. The CDR3 is 16 residues long. Germline assignment: CDR1 SGHNT and CDR2 YENEEA. In DNA form, the CDR3 reads TGTGCCAGCAGCTTAGGTGCCGGGGGGGCCTGGGAGACCCAGTACTTC. Translation: CASSLGAGGAWETQYF.

V gene TRBV10-3 combines with J gene TRBJ2-6; no firm D call. Germline V CDR1 and CDR2: ENHRY, SYGVKD. The germline V and J ends were trimmed by 0 bases and 0 bases, with 12 bases remaining between them. The CDR3 has 18 amino acids. CDR3 in DNA: TGTGCCATCAGTGAGTCGGTAGTTAACCCCTCTGGGGCCAACGTCCTGACTTTC. Its translation is CAISESVVNPSGANVLTF.

The chain joins TRBV14 to TRBJ2-3; 8 nucleotides line up with TRBD1. The J segment lost 0 bases and the V segment lost 5 bases, leaving 4 bases of the junction unmatched. This CDR3 comprises 15 residues. CDR1 and CDR2 from the germline V gene are SGHDN and FVKESK. CDR3: CASSFRDRSTDTQYF. The CDR3, as DNA: TGTGCCAGCAGCTTCCGGGACAGGAGCACAGATACGCAGTATTTT.

The rearrangement joins TRBV7-2 to TRBJ1-1; no firm D call. The CDR3 consists of 13 residues. Germline V gene lookup returns CDR1 SGHTA and CDR2 FQGNSA. V gave up 4 bases and J gave up 6 bases, with 12 bases separating them. The CDR3 coding sequence is TGTGCCAGCAGCTCGGCCTCAAAGGCTGAAGCTTTCTTT. It yields the protein CASSSASKAEAFF.

The V and J genes are TRBV7-3 and TRBJ2-7, with 8 bases matching TRBD1. CDR1 SGHTA and CDR2 FQGTGA come from the germline V gene. With V trimmed by 5 bases and J by 6 bases, 12 bases remained unmatched. The CDR3 has 15 amino acids. The CDR3 sequence is CASSPPVDRAGEQYF. CDR3 DNA: TGTGCCAGCAGCCCACCCGTGGACAGGGCTGGCGAGCAGTACTTC.

The chain combines TRBV5-6 with TRBJ1-5; the D is unclear. The CDR3 is 16 residues long. Looked up from germline, CDR1 is SGHDT and CDR2 is YYEEEE. Trimming removed 2 bases at V and 5 bases at J, with 17 bases between. In DNA, the CDR3 is TGTGCCAGCAGCTTTTCATCCTCCCAAGGGCATCAGCCCCAGCATTTT. Protein sequence: CASSFSSSQGHQPQHF.